The rows below give T cell receptor beta chains drawn from one sample of a study of CD8+CD57+ T cells in acquired aplastic anemia. TCRdb passed the reads through MiXCR, listing each CDR3 protein once. The repertoire consists of approximately 160,000 distinct CDR3 sequences, with around half occurring once and the leading ten covering about 2.9%. Sample: sorted CD4+, CD8+, or CD8+CD57+ T cells (not recorded which) from PBMCs. The origin of the receptors is a human donor with aplastic anemia. CDR3s include the opening cysteine and the closing phenylalanine or tryptophan. Each record gives: V gene, clone size, CDR3 protein. Size tells how often a clone was seen (once, few, many) or the class of an expanded clone, and some rows leave it out.

TRBV6-6	many	CASSYPARGTGGYEQYF
TRBV3-1	-	CASLDLGSDGELFF
TRBV20-1	many	CSAREDLDYGYTF
TRBV24-1	once	CATSDNGQLQETQYF
TRBV6-5	-	CASSWTGDSYGYTF
TRBV24-1	many	CATSDSPMTGGEWNEQFF
TRBV5-5	-	CASSPTGYEQYF
TRBV10-2	-	CASSEVLASQETQYF
TRBV5-8	-	CASSSYPQETQYF
TRBV5-1	many	CASSPGTGSYEQYF
TRBV5-1	many	CASSWIQGGTEAFF
TRBV19	few	CASSILAGSWEQYF
TRBV25-1	-	CASSELGLTSYDEQFF
TRBV7-8	-	CASSHRGQVNSPLHF
TRBV19	many	CASSTDPDRPDSNQPQHF
TRBV20-1	many	CSAGEGANTEAFF
TRBV19	-	CASSPVNQPQHF
TRBV19	-	CASSPTGGGEQFF
TRBV15	few	CATSRGQGSETQYF
TRBV10-3	few	CASSLSPQRGGRNEQFF
TRBV7-6	-	CASSLAIPSSGEETQYF
TRBV20-1	many	CSARDIIRDSYNEQFF
TRBV19	-	CASSARGPEDTQYF
TRBV7-2	-	CASSRDRNPNYGYTF
TRBV10-3	few	CAISESGGGRGDQYF
TRBV30	few	CAWSVRTGWGEAFF
TRBV24-1	-	CATSDSDISYEQYF
TRBV2	many	CASSSWTGRNEQFF
TRBV10-3	once	CAISESTGASSPLHF
TRBV20-1	many	CSAVTPNTGELFF
TRBV15	once	CATSRDRGRGEQFF
TRBV9	-	CASSVGGTGGLHEQYF
TRBV24-1	-	CATSEMGSSYNEQFF
TRBV10-2	once	CAISMTSGGLTQYF
TRBV4-1	few	CASSPSHRATEASF
TRBV29-1	-	CSVGQGDGQPQHF
TRBV9	-	CASSVATTAGANVLTF
TRBV20-1	many	CSAQVPGYMNTEAFF
TRBV12-3/TRBV12-4	many	CASSPGSYGYTF
TRBV7-2	many	CASSLQGAVETQYF
TRBV10-1	-	CASSDPTSGNSYEQYF
TRBV25-1	-	CASSVRAGALNTEAFF
TRBV10-3	-	CAISGSNATSGVPYNEQFF
TRBV25-1	-	CASSGPRKMSSGTLYNEQFF
TRBV4-1	many	CASSQQGAGSYGYTF
TRBV15	-	CAAGRVRSAGELFF
TRBV25-1	-	CASSALSTGFPFYGYTF
TRBV11-2	many	CASSLFGTGNNQPQHF
TRBV9	-	CASSVEGLGRYNEQFF